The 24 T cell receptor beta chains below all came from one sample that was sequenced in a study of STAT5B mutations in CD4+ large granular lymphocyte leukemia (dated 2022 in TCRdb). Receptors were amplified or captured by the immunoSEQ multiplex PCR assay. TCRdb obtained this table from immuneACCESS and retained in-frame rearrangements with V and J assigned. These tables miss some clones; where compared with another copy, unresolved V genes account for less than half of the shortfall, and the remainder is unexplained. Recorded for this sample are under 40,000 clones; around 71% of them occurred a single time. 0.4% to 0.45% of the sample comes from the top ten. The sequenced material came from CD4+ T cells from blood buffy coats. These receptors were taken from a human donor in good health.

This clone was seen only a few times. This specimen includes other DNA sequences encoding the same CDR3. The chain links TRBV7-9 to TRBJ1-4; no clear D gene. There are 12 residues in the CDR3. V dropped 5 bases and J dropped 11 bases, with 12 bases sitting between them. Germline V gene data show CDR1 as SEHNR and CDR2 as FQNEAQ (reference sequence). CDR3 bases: TGTGCCAGCAGCCCCACGGGAGGGAAACTGTTTTTT. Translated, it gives CASSPTGGKLFF.

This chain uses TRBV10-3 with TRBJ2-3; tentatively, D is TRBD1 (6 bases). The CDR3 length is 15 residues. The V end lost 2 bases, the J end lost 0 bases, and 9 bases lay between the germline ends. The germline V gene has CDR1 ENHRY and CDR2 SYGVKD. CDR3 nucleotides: TGTGCCATCAGTGAGGCAGGGGCTAGCACAGATACGCAGTATTTT. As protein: CAISEAGASTDTQYF.

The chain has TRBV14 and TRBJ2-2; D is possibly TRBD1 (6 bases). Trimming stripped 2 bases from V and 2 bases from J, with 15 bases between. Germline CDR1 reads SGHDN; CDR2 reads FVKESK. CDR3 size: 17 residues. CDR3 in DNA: TGTGCCAGCAGCCAAAGAACAGGGAACTTTAACACCGGGGAGCTGTTTTTT. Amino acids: CASSQRTGNFNTGELFF.

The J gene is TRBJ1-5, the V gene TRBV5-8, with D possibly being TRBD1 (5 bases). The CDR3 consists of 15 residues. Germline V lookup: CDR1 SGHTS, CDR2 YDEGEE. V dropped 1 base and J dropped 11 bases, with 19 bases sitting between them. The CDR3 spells CASSLISWDHSSQHF. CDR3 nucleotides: TGTGCCAGCAGCTTGATAAGCTGGGACCATTCTTCCCAGCATTTT.

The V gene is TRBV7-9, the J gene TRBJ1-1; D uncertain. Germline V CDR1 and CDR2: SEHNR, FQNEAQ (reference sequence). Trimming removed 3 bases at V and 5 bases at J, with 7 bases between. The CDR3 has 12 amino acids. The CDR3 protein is CASSFTGTEAFF. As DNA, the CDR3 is TGTGCCAGCAGCTTTACGGGGACTGAAGCTTTCTTT.

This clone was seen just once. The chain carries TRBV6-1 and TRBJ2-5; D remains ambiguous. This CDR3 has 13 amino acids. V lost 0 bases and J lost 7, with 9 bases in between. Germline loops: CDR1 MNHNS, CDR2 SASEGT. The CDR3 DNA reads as TGTGCCAGCAGTGAAGCTGATGGGTGGACCCAGTACTTC. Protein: CASSEADGWTQYF.

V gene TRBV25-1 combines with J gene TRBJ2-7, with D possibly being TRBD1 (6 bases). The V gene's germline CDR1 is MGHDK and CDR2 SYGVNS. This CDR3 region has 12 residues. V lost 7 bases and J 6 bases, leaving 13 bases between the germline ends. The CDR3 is CASKAQGAEQYF. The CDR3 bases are TGTGCCAGCAAAGCACAGGGAGCCGAGCAGTACTTC.

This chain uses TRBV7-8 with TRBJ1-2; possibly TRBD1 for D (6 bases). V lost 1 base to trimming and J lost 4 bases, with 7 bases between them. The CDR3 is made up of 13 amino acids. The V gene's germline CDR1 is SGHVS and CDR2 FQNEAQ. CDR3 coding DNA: TGTGCCAGCAGCTTAGACAGGGTCTATGGCTACACCTTC. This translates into CASSLDRVYGYTF.

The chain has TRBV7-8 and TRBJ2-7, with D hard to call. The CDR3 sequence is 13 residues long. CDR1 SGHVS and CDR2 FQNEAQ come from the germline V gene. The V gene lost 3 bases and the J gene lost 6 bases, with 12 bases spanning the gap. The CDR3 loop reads CASSLEQGGEQYF. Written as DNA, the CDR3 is TGTGCCAGCAGCTTGGAGCAAGGTGGCGAGCAGTACTTC.

Here the CDR3 reads CASRPEGTSNTEAFF. CDR3 DNA sequence: TGCGCCAGCAGACCTGAAGGCACCTCGAACACTGAAGCTTTCTTT. The V gene is TRBV5-1, the J gene TRBJ1-1, with D hard to call. Germline V gene lookup returns CDR1 SGHRS and CDR2 YFSETQ. The CDR3 sequence is 15 residues long. V lost 5 bases, J lost 1 base, and 15 bases lay in between.

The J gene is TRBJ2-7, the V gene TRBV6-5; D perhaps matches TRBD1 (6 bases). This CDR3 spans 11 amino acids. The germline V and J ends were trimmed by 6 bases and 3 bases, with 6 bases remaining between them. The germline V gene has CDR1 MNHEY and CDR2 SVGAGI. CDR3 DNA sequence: TGTGCCAGCAGAGGGGGCTACGAGCAGTACTTC. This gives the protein CASRGGYEQYF.

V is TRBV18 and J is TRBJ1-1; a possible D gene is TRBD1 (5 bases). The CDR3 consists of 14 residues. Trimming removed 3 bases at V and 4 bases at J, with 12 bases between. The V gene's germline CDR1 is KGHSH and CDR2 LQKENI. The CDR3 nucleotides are TGTGCCAGCTCACCGTTCCAGGGTGCCACTGAAGCTTTCTTT. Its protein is CASSPFQGATEAFF.

This chain's CDR3 is CASSRGTGGDVDGYTF. The CDR3, as DNA: TGTGCCAGCAGCCGCGGGACAGGGGGCGATGTCGATGGCTACACCTTC. The chain joins TRBV11-3 to TRBJ1-2, with 12 bases lining up with TRBD1. The length of the CDR3 is 16 residues. Trimming took 5 bases from V and 6 from J; bases not matched to a gene: 10. Per germline, CDR1 SGHNT and CDR2 YENEEA.

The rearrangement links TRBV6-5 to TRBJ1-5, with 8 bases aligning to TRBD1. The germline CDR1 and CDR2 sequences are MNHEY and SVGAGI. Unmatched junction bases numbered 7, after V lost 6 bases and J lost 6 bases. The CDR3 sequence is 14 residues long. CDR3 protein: CASSQTGDSQPQHF. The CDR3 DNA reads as TGTGCCAGCAGCCAGACAGGGGATAGTCAGCCCCAGCATTTT.

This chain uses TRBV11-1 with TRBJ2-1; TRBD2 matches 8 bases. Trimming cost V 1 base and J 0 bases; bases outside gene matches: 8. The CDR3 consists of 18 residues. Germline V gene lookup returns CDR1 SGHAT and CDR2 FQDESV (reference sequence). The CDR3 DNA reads TGTGCCAGCAGCTTAGTAGGCGGGGGGTCCCTCTCCTACAATGAGCAGTTCTTC. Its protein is CASSLVGGGSLSYNEQFF.

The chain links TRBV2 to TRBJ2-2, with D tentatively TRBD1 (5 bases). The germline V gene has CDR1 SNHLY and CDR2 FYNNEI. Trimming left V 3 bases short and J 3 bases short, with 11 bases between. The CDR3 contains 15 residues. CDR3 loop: CASSEQGYDTGELFF. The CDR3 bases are TGTGCCAGCAGTGAGCAGGGTTACGACACCGGGGAGCTGTTTTTT. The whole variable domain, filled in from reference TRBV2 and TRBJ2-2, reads EPEVTQTPSHQVTQMGQEVILRCVPISNHLYFYWYRQILGQKVEFLVSFYNNEISEKSEIFDDQFSVERPDGSNFTLKIRSTKLEDSAMYFCASSEQGYDTGELFFGEGSRLTVL.

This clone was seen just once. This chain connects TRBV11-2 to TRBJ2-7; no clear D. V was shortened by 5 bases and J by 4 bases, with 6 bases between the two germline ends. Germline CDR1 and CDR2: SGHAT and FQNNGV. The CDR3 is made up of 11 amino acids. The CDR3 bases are TGTGCCAGCAGCAGTGTTTACGAGCAGTACTTC. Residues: CASSSVYEQYF.

The CDR3 sequence: CASSPLGGANYGYTF. As DNA, the CDR3 is TGTGCCAGCAGCCCCTTAGGGGGAGCTAACTATGGCTACACCTTC. The chain is built from TRBV9 and TRBJ1-2; D is perhaps TRBD1 (6 bases). V was shortened by 4 bases and J by 0 bases, with 13 bases between the two germline ends. Looked up from germline, CDR1 is SGDLS and CDR2 is YYNGEE. This CDR3 contains 15 residues.

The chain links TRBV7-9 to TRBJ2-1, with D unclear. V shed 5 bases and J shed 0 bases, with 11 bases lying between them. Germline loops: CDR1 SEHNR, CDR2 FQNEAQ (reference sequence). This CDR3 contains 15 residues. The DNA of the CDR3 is TGTGCCAGCAGCCGGCAACGCGGCTCCTACAATGAGCAGTTCTTC. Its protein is CASSRQRGSYNEQFF.

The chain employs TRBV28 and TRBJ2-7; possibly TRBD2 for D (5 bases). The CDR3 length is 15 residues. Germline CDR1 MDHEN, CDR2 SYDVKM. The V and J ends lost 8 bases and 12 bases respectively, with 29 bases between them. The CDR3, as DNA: TGTGCCAGCTACGGAGCGGAGCCTCGCAGGTCGAATCTGTACTTC. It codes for CASYGAEPRRSNLYF.

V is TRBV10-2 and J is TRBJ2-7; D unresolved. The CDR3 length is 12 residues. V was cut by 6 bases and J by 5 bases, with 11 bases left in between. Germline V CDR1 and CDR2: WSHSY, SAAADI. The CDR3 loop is CASRLDRNEQYF. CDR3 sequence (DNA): TGCGCCAGCAGGCTAGATAGAAACGAGCAGTACTTC.

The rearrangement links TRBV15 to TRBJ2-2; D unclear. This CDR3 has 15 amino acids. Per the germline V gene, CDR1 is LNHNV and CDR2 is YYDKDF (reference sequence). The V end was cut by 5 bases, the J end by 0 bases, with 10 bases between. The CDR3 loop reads CATSVETTNTGELFF. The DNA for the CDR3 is TGTGCCACCAGCGTTGAGACCACGAACACCGGGGAGCTGTTTTTT.

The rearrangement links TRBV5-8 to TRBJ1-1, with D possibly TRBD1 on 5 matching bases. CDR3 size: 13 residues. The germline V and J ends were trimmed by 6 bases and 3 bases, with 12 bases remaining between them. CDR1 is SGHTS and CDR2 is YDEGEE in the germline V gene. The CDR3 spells CASNLAGDTEAFF. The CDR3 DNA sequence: TGTGCCAGCAACCTCGCGGGGGACACTGAAGCTTTCTTT.

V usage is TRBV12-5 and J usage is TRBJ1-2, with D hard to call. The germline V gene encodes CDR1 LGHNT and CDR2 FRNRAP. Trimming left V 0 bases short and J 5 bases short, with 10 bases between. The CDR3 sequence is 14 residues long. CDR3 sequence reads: CASGLVVACYGYTF. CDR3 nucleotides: TGTGCTAGTGGTTTGGTAGTAGCTTGTTATGGCTACACCTTC.